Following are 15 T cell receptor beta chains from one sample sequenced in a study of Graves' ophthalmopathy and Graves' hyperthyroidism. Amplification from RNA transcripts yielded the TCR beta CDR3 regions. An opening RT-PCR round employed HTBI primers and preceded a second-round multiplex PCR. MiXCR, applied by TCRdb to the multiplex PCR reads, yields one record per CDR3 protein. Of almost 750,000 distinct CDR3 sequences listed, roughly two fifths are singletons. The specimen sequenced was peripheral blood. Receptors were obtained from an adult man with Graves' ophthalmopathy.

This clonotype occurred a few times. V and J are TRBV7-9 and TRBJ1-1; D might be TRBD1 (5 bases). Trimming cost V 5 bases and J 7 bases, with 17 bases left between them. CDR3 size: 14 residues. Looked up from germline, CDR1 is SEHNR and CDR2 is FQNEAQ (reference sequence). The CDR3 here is CASSQDRGVVEAFF. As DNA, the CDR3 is TGTGCCAGCAGCCAAGATAGAGGGGTGGTTGAAGCTTTCTTT.

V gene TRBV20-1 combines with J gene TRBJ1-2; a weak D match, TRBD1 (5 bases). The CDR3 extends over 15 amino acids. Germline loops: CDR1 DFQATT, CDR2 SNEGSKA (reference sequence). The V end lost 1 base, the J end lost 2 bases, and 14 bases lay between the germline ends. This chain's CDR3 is CSARGVGRGNYGYTF. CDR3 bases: TGCAGTGCTAGAGGCGTAGGGCGGGGGAACTATGGCTACACCTTC.

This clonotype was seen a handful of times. The DNA for the CDR3 is TGTGCCAGCAGCTCCTACGGACTAGCGGGAGTAAGCGAGCAGTACTTC. Protein product: CASSSYGLAGVSEQYF. The V gene is TRBV7-2, the J gene TRBJ2-7; 13 nucleotides match TRBD2. CDR3 size: 16 residues. Trimming cost V 4 bases and J 6 bases; bases outside gene matches: 9. Germline loops: CDR1 SGHTA, CDR2 FQGNSA.

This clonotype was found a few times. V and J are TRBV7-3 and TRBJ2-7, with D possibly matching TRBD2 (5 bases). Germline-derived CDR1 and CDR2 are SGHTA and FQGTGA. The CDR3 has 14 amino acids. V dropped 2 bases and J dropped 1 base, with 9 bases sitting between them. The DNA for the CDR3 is TGTGCCAGCAGCTTATTCCCGGGGTCCTACGAGCAGTACTTC. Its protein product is CASSLFPGSYEQYF. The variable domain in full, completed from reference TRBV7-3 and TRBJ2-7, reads GAGVSQTPSNKVTEKGKYVELRCDPISGHTALYWYRQSLGQGPEFLIYFQGTGAADDSGLPNDRFFAVRPEGSVSTLKIQRTERGDSAVYLCASSLFPGSYEQYFGPGTRLTVT.

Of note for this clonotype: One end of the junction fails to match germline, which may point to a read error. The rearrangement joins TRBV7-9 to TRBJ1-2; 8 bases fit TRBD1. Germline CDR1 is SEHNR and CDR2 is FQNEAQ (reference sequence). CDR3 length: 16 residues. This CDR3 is CASSQIAGGGNYGYTF. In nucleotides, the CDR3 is TGCGCCAGCAGCCAGATTGCAGGGGGCGGAAACTATGGCTACACCTTC.

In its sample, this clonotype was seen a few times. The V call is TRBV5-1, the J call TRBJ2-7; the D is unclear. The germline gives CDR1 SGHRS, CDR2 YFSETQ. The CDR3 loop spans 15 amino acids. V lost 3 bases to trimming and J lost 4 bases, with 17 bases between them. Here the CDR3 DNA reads TGCGCCAGCAGCTCGAGCTTCGGGTCCACATACGAGCAGTACTTC. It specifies CASSSSFGSTYEQYF. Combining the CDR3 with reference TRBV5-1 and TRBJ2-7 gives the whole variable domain KAGVTQTPRYLIKTRGQQVTLSCSPISGHRSVSWYQQTPGQGLQFLFEYFSETQRNKGNFPGRFSGRQFSNSRSEMNVSTLELGDSALYLCASSSSFGSTYEQYFGPGTRLTVT.

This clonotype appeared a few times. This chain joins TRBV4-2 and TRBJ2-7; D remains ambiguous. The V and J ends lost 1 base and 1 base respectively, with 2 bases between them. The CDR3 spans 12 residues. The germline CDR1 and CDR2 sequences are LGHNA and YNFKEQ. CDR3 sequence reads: CASSQASYEQYF. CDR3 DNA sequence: TGTGCCAGCAGCCAAGCTTCCTACGAGCAGTACTTC.

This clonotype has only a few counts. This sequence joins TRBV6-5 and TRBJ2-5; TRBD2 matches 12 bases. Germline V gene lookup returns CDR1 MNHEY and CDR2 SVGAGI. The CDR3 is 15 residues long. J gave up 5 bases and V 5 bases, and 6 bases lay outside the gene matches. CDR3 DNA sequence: TGTGCCAGCAGTGAGGCCCTAGCGGGAGGGGAGACCCAGTACTTC. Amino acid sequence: CASSEALAGGETQYF.

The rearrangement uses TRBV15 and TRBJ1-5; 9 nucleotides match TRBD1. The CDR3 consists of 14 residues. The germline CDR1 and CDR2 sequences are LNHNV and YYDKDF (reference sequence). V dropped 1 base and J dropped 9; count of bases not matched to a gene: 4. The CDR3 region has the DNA TGTGCCACCAGCAGAGGGGACAGGGATCGGCCCCAGCATTTT. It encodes CATSRGDRDRPQHF.

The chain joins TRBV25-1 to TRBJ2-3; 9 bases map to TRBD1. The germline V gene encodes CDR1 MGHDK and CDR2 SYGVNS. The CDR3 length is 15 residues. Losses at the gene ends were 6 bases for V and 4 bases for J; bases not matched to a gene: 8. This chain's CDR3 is CASSPPGQGADTQYF. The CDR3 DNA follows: TGTGCCAGCAGCCCTCCGGGACAGGGAGCAGATACGCAGTATTTT.

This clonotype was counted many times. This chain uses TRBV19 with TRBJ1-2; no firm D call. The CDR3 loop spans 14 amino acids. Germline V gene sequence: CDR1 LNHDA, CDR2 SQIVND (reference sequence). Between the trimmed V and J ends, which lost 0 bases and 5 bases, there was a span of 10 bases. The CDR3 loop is CASSIDRSRYGYTF. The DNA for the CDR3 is TGTGCCAGTAGTATAGACCGGTCCAGATATGGCTACACCTTC.

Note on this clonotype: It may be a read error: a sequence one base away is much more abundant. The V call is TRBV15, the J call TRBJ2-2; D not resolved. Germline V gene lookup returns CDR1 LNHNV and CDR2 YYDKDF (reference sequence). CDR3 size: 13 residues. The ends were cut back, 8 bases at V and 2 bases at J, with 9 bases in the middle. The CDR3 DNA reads TGTGCCACCCCCCCCGGAAACACCGGGGAGCTGTTTTTT. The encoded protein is CATPPGNTGELFF.

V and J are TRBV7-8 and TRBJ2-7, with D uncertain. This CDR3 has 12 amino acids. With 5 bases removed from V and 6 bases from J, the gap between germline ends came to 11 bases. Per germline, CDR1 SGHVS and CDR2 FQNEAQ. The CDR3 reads CASSVAISEQYF. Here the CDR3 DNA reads TGTGCCAGCAGCGTTGCCATATCCGAGCAGTACTTC.

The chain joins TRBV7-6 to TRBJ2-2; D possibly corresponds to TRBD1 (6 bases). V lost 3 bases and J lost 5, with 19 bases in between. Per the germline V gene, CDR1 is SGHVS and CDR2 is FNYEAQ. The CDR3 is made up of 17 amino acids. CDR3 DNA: TGTGCCAGCAGCTTGGTCGGGCAGGGGACGCCAACCGGGGAGCTGTTTTTT. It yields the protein CASSLVGQGTPTGELFF.

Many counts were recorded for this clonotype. The CDR3 coding sequence is TGCAGCGCTGTTTACAGGCAGGTCCTCTCTGGGGCCAACGTCCTGACTTTC. This sequence encodes CSAVYRQVLSGANVLTF. The chain couples TRBV29-1 to TRBJ2-6; maybe TRBD1 (5 bases). CDR3 length: 17 residues. In germline, CDR1 is SQVTM, CDR2 ANQGSEA. Trimming shortened V by 7 bases and J by 0 bases, and 19 bases separated the two germline ends.